Listed below are T cell receptor beta chains from one sample, sequenced in a study of shared clonotypes between healthy human individuals. Profiling relied on immunoSEQ multiplex PCR, and the TCRdb table lists in-frame clones only, not all of them. This sample has about 1 million clones, with under 80% found just once. The specimen sequenced was memory CD4+ T cells sorted from blood. These receptor sequences come from a man younger than 30 in good health. The CDR3 runs from the conserved cysteine through the conserved F or W. The D gene is left open where the match is weak. For some rows the clone size is stated as once, few or many, or as a class when expanded; others skip it.

d_call	v_call	j_call	clone_size	cdr3_aa	cdr3_nt
.	TRBV2	TRBJ2-1	.	CASRGKDAVQFF	TGTGCCAGCAGGGGTAAGGACGCCGTTCAGTTCTTC
.	TRBV2	TRBJ1-3	many	CASSGALSGNTIYF	TGTGCCAGCAGCGGTGCCCTCTCTGGAAACACCATATATTTT
.	TRBV28	TRBJ1-2	.	CASTPGPGRSYTF	TGTGCCAGCACTCCCGGGCCAGGGAGAAGCTACACCTTC
.	TRBV5-1	TRBJ1-2	.	CASSTSDYGYTF	TGCGCCAGCAGCACATCGGACTATGGCTACACCTTC
.	TRBV6-1	TRBJ1-4	many	CASSEVRAAAEKLFF	TGTGCCAGCAGTGAAGTGCGGGCAGCGGCTGAAAAACTGTTTTTT
.	TRBV9	TRBJ2-5	.	CASSPNRQTQYF	TGTGCCAGCAGCCCAAACCGGCAGACCCAGTACTTC
TRBD2	TRBV7-2	TRBJ2-5	.	CASSSGTSGSRRRYF	TGTGCCAGCAGCTCAGGGACTAGCGGGAGCCGCCGTCGATACTTC
.	TRBV30	TRBJ2-7	.	CAFPEDIPYEQYF	TGTGCCTTTCCCGAGGACATTCCCTACGAGCAGTACTTC
.	TRBV11-2	TRBJ1-2	few	CASSFSDGFYTF	TGTGCCAGCAGCTTTTCTGACGGATTTTACACCTTC
TRBD1	TRBV5-1	TRBJ1-6	.	CASTSGTGAPPNSPLHF	TGCGCCAGCACCTCGGGGACAGGGGCCCCCCCTAATTCACCCCTCCACTTT
TRBD2	TRBV5-1	TRBJ2-1	.	CASSQGLVLDEQFF	TGCGCCAGCAGCCAGGGACTAGTTCTGGATGAGCAGTTCTTC
.	TRBV11-2	TRBJ2-5	.	CASRLQGTQYF	TGTGCCAGCAGACTACAGGGAACCCAGTACTTC
.	TRBV7-9	TRBJ2-1	.	CASSRGGTYNEQFF	TGTGCCAGCAGCAGAGGGGGGACCTACAATGAGCAGTTCTTC
.	TRBV25-1	TRBJ2-7	.	CASSEYRKSYEQYF	TGTGCCAGCAGTGAATATAGAAAATCCTACGAGCAGTACTTC
.	TRBV10-1	TRBJ2-2	.	CASSDRGTGELFF	TGCGCCAGCAGTGATAGGGGCACCGGGGAGCTGTTTTTT
.	TRBV5-1	TRBJ1-6	.	CASSLGQTYSPLHF	TGCGCCAGCAGCTTGGGGCAGACTTATTCACCCCTCCACTTT
.	TRBV29-1	TRBJ2-1	.	CSAQWAASYNEQFF	TGCAGTGCTCAGTGGGCAGCCTCCTACAATGAGCAGTTCTTC
TRBD1	TRBV2	TRBJ1-2	.	CASSGQGGFGYGYTF	TGTGCCAGCAGTGGACAGGGGGGGTTCGGCTATGGCTACACCTTC
TRBD1	TRBV5-1	TRBJ2-1	once	CASSRQTGGNEQFF	TGCGCCAGCAGTCGACAGACAGGGGGCAATGAGCAGTTCTTC
.	TRBV28	TRBJ2-7	.	CASSFGVGNYEQYF	TGTGCCAGCAGTTTTGGTGTCGGGAACTACGAGCAGTACTTC
.	TRBV5-1	TRBJ2-3	.	CASSFGEDTQYF	TGCGCCAGCAGTTTCGGAGAAGATACGCAGTATTTT
TRBD1	TRBV10-3	TRBJ1-5	.	CAIRSDRGLEPQHF	TGTGCCATCAGATCAGACAGGGGGCTTGAGCCCCAGCATTTT
.	TRBV6-5	TRBJ2-2	once	CASRPWNTGELFF	TGTGCCAGCAGACCCTGGAACACCGGGGAGCTGTTTTTT
TRBD1	TRBV18	TRBJ1-2	few	CASSTDRDHTF	TGTGCCAGCTCAACAGACAGGGATCACACCTTC
TRBD2	TRBV2	TRBJ2-5	.	CASTTSGGPWANQETQYF	TGTGCCAGCACGACTAGCGGGGGGCCCTGGGCGAATCAAGAGACCCAGTACTTC
.	TRBV29-1	TRBJ2-7	once	CSVGTGTQAYEQYF	TGCAGCGTTGGGACGGGGACTCAAGCCTACGAGCAGTACTTC
.	TRBV28	TRBJ1-1	.	CASSLRSGDFF	TGTGCCAGCAGTTTGCGGTCCGGGGATTTCTTT
.	TRBV27	TRBJ2-5	few	CASSPTLRDPETQYF	TGTGCCAGCAGTCCGACCCTTAGGGATCCAGAGACCCAGTACTTC
TRBD1	TRBV2	TRBJ1-2	.	CASRDSTQGNGYTF	TGTGCCAGCAGGGATTCAACACAGGGGAATGGCTACACCTTC
TRBD2	TRBV5-4	TRBJ2-7	.	CASSLAGGLAGAGEQYF	TGTGCCAGCAGCTTGGCAGGAGGTCTAGCGGGGGCAGGGGAGCAGTACTTC
.	TRBV6-6	TRBJ2-5	.	CASRMSRKETQYF	TGTGCCAGCAGGATGAGCAGAAAAGAGACCCAGTACTTC
.	TRBV5-1	TRBJ1-6	.	CASSPHPADNSPLHF	TGCGCCAGCAGCCCCCATCCGGCGGATAATTCACCCCTCCACTTT
TRBD1	TRBV7-2	TRBJ1-1	.	CASSLDGQGNTEAFF	TGTGCCAGCAGCTTAGACGGACAGGGGAACACTGAAGCTTTCTTT
.	TRBV5-5	TRBJ1-3	.	CASSFQYLESGNTIYF	TGTGCCAGCAGCTTTCAGTATTTGGAGTCTGGAAACACCATATATTTT
TRBD2	TRBV7-2	TRBJ2-1	.	CASSFRDYPYNEQFF	TGTGCCAGCAGCTTCCGGGACTATCCCTACAATGAGCAGTTCTTC
.	TRBV6-1	TRBJ2-5	.	CASNPQNWETQYF	TGTGCCAGCAATCCCCAGAACTGGGAGACCCAGTACTTC
.	TRBV29-1	TRBJ2-5	.	CSVRGGGQETQYF	TGCAGCGTGCGGGGCGGTGGCCAAGAGACCCAGTACTTC
TRBD1	TRBV2	TRBJ2-5	.	CASSGQGARETQYF	TGTGCCAGCAGTGGACAGGGGGCGCGGGAGACCCAGTACTTC
.	TRBV15	TRBJ2-7	few	CATSSSRDSDEQYF	TGTGCCACCAGCAGTTCTAGGGACTCCGACGAGCAGTACTTC
TRBD2	TRBV19	TRBJ2-5	.	CASSPRGVPQETQYF	TGTGCCAGTAGTCCGCGGGGGGTACCCCAAGAGACCCAGTACTTC
.	TRBV9	TRBJ1-1	.	CASSVVSRGNTEAFF	TGTGCCAGCAGCGTAGTTTCCAGAGGGAACACTGAAGCTTTCTTT